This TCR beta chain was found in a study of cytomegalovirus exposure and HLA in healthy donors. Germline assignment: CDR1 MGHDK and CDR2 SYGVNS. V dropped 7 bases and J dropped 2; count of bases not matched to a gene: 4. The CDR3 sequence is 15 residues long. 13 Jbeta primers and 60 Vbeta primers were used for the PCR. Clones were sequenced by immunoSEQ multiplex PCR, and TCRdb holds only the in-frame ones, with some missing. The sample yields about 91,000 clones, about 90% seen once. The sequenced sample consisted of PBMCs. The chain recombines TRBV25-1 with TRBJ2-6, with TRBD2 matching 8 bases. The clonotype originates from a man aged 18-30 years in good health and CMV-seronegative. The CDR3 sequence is CASTDGGAGANVLTF. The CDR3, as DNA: TGTGCCAGCACCGACGGGGGGGCTGGGGCCAACGTCCTGACTTTC.